A single sample gave rise to the 5 T cell receptor beta chains below, sequenced in a study of beta chain features in type 1 diabetes. The sequenced template was cDNA made from the entire isolated RNA. Only in-frame clones appear in the TCRdb table, and some are missing; sequencing was by immunoSEQ multiplex PCR. This sample yields about 350,000 clones, of which about 19% are seen a single time; roughly 0.045% belongs to the top ten. Sequenced input: naive CD4+ T cells from blood. These TCRs come from a woman between 18 and 30 years old in good health.

The chain carries TRBV28 and TRBJ2-4; D possibly corresponds to TRBD1 (5 bases). Germline V lookup: CDR1 MDHEN, CDR2 SYDVKM. The CDR3 has 13 residues. Trimming removed 1 base from V and 15 bases from J, with 16 bases in between. CDR3 protein: CASSLLLQGPGYF. CDR3 coding DNA: TGTGCCAGCAGTTTATTATTGCAGGGCCCCGGGTACTTC.

This clone was observed a handful of times. The chain uses TRBV2 and TRBJ2-5, with a possible D match to TRBD1 (6 bases). This CDR3 contains 13 residues. V was cut by 10 bases and J by 2 bases, with 14 bases left in between. Germline V lookup: CDR1 SNHLY, CDR2 FYNNEI. CDR3 sequence: CATKPGEQETQYF. CDR3 sequence (DNA): TGTGCCACCAAGCCAGGGGAGCAAGAGACCCAGTACTTC.

The chain is built from TRBV2 and TRBJ2-5, with D perhaps TRBD2 (5 bases). CDR3 size: 12 residues. The V end lost 0 bases, the J end lost 13 bases, and 12 bases lay between the germline ends. Germline CDR1 and CDR2: SNHLY and FYNNEI. The CDR3 region is CASSEARRSLYF. CDR3 sequence (DNA): TGTGCCAGCAGTGAAGCGCGGAGGTCCTTGTACTTC.

This chain's CDR3 is CASSQAPLAGGPHGELFF. Written as DNA, the CDR3 is TGTGCCAGCAGCCAGGCACCCCTAGCGGGGGGGCCTCACGGGGAGCTGTTTTTT. The chain is built from TRBV4-2 and TRBJ2-2, with 12 positions matching TRBD2. Looked up from germline, CDR1 is LGHNA and CDR2 is YNFKEQ. CDR3 length: 18 residues. Germline trimming cut 3 bases from V and 7 bases from J; bases unmatched to any gene: 12.

This chain joins TRBV19 and TRBJ2-7; 8 nucleotides line up with TRBD1. The CDR3 is 16 residues long. V trimming: 5 bases; J trimming: 2 bases; junction bases outside the gene matches: 11. The germline CDR1 and CDR2 sequences are LNHDA and SQIVND (reference sequence). The CDR3 nucleotides are TGTGCCAGTAGTGCTCAGGGGGCGCGGCATCCCTACGAGCAGTACTTC. This translates into CASSAQGARHPYEQYF. Full variable domain (rest looked up from reference TRBV19 and TRBJ2-7): DGGITQSPKYLFRKEGQNVTLSCEQNLNHDAMYWYRQDPGQGLRLIYYSQIVNDFQKGDIAEGYSVSREKKESFPLTVTSAQKNPTAFYLCASSAQGARHPYEQYFGPGTRLTVT.